This TCR beta chain was captured by sequencing in a study of cytomegalovirus exposure and HLA in healthy donors. PCR involved 60 Vbeta and 13 Jbeta primers. This table comes from immunoSEQ multiplex PCR, and its TCRdb copy is limited to in-frame clones, with some not included. The top ten hold approximately 16% of the sample, which has some 79,000 clones, around three fifths seen once. Trimming at V came to 1 base and at J to 2 bases, leaving 5 bases not matched to a gene. This CDR3 has 15 amino acids. The germline V gene has CDR1 LGHNA and CDR2 YNFKEQ. Healthy individuals who donated bone marrow served as the donors. With regard to this clone: Antigen specificity is unknown.

Study conclusions and caveats: When the data were analyzed later, several of the most significant clusters appeared to be linked to common viral pathogens.

What was sequenced was PBMCs. This TCR derives from a woman aged 40 to 50 in good health and CMV-seropositive. J is TRBJ2-7 and V is TRBV4-2, with 7 bases matching TRBD2. As DNA, the CDR3 is TGTGCCAGCAGCCAAGGGGCGGGAGCCCCCTACGAGCAGTACTTC. Encoded protein: CASSQGAGAPYEQYF.